This T cell receptor (beta chain) derives from a study of identical twins. The CDR3 has 16 residues. Germline V gene sequence: CDR1 SGHRS, CDR2 YFSETQ. Trimming cost V 4 bases and J 6 bases, with 20 bases left between them. General study results and limits: Insertion counts were lower in abundant cord blood beta clonotypes, a trend that memory repertoires did not show. Excess low generation probability was seen in twin-shared out-of-frame alpha sequences.

TCRdb processed the 5' RACE reads anew with MiXCR; each CDR3 protein has one entry. The table includes some 730,000 distinct CDR3 sequences, 15% to 20% detected once. As concerns this clonotype: The antigen remains unidentified.

These sequences were also reported in another study, on T cells expressing NK-cell markers. That paper states: Beta-chain profiling covered CD3+CD56+NKG2C+, CD3+CD56+NKG2C- and CD3+CD56-NKG2C+ sorted subsets. Six donors carried dominant NKG2C+ clonotypes that made up about 1.0-7.0% of their CD8+ T cells.

The sequencing sample was made of PBMCs. This TCR came from a woman under 30 in good health. This chain uses TRBV5-1 with TRBJ2-1, with no clear D. The CDR3 DNA sequence: TGCGCCAGCAGCCTTTCAGGACGTCCCGCCGGCAATGAGCAGTTCTTC. Protein: CASSLSGRPAGNEQFF.